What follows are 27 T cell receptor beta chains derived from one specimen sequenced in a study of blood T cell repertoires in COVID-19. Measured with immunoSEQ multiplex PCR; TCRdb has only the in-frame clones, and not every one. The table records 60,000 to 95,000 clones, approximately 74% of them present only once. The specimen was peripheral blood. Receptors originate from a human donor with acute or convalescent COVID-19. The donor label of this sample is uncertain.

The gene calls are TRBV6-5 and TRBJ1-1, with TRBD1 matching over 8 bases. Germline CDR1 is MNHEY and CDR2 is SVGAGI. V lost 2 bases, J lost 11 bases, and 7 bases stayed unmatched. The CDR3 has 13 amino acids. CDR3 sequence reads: CASSYTTRQGAFF. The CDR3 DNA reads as TGTGCCAGCAGTTACACCACCAGACAGGGGGCTTTCTTT.

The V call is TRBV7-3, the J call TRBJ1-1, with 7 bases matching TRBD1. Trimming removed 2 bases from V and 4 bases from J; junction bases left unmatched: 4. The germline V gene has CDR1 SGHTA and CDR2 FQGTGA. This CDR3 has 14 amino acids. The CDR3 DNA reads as TGTGCCAGCAGCTTACGCAGGGGGGTCACTGAAGCTTTCTTT. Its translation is CASSLRRGVTEAFF.

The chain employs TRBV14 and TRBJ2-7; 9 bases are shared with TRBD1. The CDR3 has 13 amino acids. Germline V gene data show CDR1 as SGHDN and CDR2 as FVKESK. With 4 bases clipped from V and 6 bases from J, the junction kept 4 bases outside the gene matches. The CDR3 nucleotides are TGTGCCAGCAGCCCGGGACAGGGCCGCGAGCAGTACTTC. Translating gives CASSPGQGREQYF.

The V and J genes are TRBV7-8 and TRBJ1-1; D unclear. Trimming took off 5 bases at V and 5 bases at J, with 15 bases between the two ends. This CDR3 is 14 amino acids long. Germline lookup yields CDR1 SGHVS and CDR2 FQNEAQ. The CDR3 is CASSPIEVRTEAFF. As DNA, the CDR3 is TGTGCCAGCAGCCCCATCGAGGTACGAACTGAAGCTTTCTTT.

CDR3 nucleotide sequence: TGTGCCAGCAGCTTAACTATTCGGGGGTTGCCTGGAATGAGCACTGAAGCTTTCTTT. The encoded protein is CASSLTIRGLPGMSTEAFF. The chain has TRBV7-9 and TRBJ1-1; maybe TRBD1 (5 bases). Trimming removed 2 bases from V and 4 bases from J, with 26 bases in between. The CDR3 is 19 amino acids. Germline V gives CDR1 SEHNR, CDR2 FQNEAQ (reference sequence).

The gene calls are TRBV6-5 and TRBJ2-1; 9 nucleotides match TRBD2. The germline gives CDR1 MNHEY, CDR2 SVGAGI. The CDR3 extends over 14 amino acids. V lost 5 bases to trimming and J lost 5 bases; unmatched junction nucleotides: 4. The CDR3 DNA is TGTGCCAGCAGTCTCCGGACTAGCGACAATGAGCAGTTCTTC. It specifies CASSLRTSDNEQFF.

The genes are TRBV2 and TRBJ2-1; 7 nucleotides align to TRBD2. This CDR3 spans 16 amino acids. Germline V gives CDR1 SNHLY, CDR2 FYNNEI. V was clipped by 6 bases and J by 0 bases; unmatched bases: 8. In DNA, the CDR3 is TGTGCCAGCAGCGAGAGCGGCGGGAGCTCCTACAATGAGCAGTTCTTC. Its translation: CASSESGGSSYNEQFF.

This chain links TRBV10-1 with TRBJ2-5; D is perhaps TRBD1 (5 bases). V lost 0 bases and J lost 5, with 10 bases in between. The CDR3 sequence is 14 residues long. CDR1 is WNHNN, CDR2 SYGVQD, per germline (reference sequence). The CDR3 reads CASSESGRAETQYF. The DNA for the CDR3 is TGCGCCAGCAGTGAGTCCGGCAGGGCGGAGACCCAGTACTTC.

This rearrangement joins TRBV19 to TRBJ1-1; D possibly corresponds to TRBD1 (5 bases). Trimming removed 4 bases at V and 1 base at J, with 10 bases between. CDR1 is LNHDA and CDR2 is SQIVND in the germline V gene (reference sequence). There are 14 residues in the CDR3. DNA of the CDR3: TGTGCCAGTAGTAATCTGGGGGGGAACACTGAAGCTTTCTTT. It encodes CASSNLGGNTEAFF. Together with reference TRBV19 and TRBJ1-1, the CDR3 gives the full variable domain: DGGITQSPKYLFRKEGQNVTLSCEQNLNHDAMYWYRQDPGQGLRLIYYSQIVNDFQKGDIAEGYSVSREKKESFPLTVTSAQKNPTAFYLCASSNLGGNTEAFFGQGTRLTVV.

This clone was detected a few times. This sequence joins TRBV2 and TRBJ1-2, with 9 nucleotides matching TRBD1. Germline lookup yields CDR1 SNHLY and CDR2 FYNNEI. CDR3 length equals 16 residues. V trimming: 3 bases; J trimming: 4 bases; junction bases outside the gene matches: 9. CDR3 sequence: CASSEGGTGTIYGYTF. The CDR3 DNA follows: TGTGCCAGCAGTGAGGGGGGGACAGGGACCATCTATGGCTACACCTTC.

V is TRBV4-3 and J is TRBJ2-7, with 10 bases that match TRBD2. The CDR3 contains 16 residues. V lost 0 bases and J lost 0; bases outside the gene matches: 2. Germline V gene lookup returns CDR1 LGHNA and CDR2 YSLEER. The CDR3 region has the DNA TGCGCCAGCAGCCAAGATTGGACTAGCGGCTCCTACGAGCAGTACTTC. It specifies CASSQDWTSGSYEQYF.

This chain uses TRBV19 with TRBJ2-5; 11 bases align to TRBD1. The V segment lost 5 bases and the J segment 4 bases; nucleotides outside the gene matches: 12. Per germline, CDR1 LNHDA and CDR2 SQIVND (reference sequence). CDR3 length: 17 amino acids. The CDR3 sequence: CASSAWDRGKGVETQYF. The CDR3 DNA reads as TGTGCCAGTAGTGCCTGGGACAGGGGGAAAGGGGTAGAGACCCAGTACTTC. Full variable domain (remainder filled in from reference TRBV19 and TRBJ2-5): DGGITQSPKYLFRKEGQNVTLSCEQNLNHDAMYWYRQDPGQGLRLIYYSQIVNDFQKGDIAEGYSVSREKKESFPLTVTSAQKNPTAFYLCASSAWDRGKGVETQYFGPGTRLLVL.

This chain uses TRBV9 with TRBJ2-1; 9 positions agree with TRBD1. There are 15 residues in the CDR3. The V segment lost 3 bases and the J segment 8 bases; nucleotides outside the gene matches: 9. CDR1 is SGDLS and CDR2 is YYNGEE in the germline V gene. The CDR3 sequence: CASSARQGDADEQFF. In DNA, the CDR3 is TGTGCCAGCAGCGCCCGACAGGGGGATGCGGATGAGCAGTTCTTC.

The CDR3 bases are TGTGCCAGCAGTCTCCTGCGGCTCTCCTACAATGAGCAGTTCTTC. Its protein is CASSLLRLSYNEQFF. The chain joins TRBV28 to TRBJ2-1; D is unclear. The V and J ends lost 5 bases and 0 bases respectively, with 11 bases between them. Germline V gives CDR1 MDHEN, CDR2 SYDVKM. The CDR3 contains 15 residues.

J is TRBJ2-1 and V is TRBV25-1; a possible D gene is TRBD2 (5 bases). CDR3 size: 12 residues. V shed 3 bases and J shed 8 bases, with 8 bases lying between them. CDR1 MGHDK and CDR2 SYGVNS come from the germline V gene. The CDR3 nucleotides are TGTGCCAGCAGTGACGGGGTTTATGAGCAGTTCTTC. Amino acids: CASSDGVYEQFF.

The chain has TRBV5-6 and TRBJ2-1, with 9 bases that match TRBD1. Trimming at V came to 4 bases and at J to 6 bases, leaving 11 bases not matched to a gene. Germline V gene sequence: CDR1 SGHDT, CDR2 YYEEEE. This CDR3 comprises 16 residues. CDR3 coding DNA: TGTGCCAGCAGCGATGCGGACAGGGGCTCCCTCAATGAGCAGTTCTTC. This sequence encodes CASSDADRGSLNEQFF.

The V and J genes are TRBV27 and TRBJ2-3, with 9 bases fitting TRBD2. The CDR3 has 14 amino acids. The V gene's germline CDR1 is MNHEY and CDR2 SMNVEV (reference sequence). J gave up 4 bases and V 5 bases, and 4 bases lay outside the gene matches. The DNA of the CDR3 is TGTGCCAGCAGTACGGGACTAGCATCAGATACGCAGTATTTT. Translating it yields CASSTGLASDTQYF.

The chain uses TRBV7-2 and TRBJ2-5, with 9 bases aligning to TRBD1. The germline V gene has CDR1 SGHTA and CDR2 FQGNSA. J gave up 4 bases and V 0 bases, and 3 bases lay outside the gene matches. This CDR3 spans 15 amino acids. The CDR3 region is CASSLAGQGGETQYF. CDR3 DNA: TGTGCCAGCAGCTTAGCGGGACAGGGCGGAGAGACCCAGTACTTC.

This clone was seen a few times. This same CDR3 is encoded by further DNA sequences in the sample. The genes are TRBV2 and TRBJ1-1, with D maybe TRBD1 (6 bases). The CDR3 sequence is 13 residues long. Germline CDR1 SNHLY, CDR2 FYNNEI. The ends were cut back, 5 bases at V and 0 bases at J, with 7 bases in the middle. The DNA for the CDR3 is TGTGCCAGCAGTCGACAGGTGAACACTGAAGCTTTCTTT. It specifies CASSRQVNTEAFF.

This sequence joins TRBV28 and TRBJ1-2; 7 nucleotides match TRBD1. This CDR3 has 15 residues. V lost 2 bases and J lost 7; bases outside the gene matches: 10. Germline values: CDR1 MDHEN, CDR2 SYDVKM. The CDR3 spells CASSLGRQGVVGYTF. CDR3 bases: TGTGCCAGCAGTTTAGGGCGCCAGGGGGTCGTTGGCTACACCTTC.

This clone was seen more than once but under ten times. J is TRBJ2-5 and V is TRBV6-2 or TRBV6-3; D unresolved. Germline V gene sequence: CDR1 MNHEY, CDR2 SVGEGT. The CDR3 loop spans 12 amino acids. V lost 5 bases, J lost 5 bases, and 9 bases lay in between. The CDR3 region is CASSPGWETQYF. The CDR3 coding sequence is TGTGCCAGCAGTCCCGGGTGGGAGACCCAGTACTTC.

The CDR3 protein is CASSFTTGGNEQFF. The DNA of the CDR3 is TGTGCCAGCAGTTTTACTACGGGGGGCAATGAGCAGTTCTTC. The chain recombines TRBV27 with TRBJ2-1; 7 nucleotides agree with TRBD2. Germline V gives CDR1 MNHEY, CDR2 SMNVEV (reference sequence). This CDR3 has 14 residues. Germline trimming cut 3 bases from V and 6 bases from J; bases unmatched to any gene: 5.

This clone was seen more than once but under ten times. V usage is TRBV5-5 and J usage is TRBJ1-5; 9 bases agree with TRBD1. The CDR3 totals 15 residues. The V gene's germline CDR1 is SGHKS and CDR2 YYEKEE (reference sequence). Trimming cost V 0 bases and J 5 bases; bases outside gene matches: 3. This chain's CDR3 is CASSLDGTGYQPQHF. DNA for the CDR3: TGTGCCAGCAGCTTGGACGGGACAGGGTATCAGCCCCAGCATTTT.

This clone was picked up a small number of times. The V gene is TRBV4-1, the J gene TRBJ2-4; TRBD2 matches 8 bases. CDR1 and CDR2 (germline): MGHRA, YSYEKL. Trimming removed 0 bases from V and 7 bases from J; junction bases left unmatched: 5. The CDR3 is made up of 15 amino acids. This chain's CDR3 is CASSQDGGAGNIQYF. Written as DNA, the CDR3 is TGCGCCAGCAGCCAAGACGGGGGGGCAGGGAACATTCAGTACTTC.

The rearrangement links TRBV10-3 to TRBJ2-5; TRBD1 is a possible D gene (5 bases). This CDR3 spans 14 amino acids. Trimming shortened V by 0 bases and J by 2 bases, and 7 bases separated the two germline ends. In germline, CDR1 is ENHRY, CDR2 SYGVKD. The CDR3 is CAISESRQQETQYF. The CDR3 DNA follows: TGTGCCATCAGTGAGTCCCGACAGCAAGAGACCCAGTACTTC.

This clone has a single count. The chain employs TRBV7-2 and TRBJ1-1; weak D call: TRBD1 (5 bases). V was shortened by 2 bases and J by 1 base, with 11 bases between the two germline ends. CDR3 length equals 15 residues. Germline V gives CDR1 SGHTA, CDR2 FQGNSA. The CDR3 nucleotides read TGTGCCAGCAGCTTAATGGCGGGGGAGAACACTGAAGCTTTCTTT. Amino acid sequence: CASSLMAGENTEAFF. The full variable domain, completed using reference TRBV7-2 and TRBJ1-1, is GAGVSQSPSNKVTEKGKDVELRCDPISGHTALYWYRQSLGQGLEFLIYFQGNSAPDKSGLPSDRFSAERTGGSVSTLTIQRTQQEDSAVYLCASSLMAGENTEAFFGQGTRLTVV.

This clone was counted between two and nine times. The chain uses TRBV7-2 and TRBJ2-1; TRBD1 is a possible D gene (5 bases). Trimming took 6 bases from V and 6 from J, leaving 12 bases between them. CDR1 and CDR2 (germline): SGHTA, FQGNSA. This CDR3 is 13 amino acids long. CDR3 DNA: TGTGCCAGCAGTGGTTCAGGGTCCAATGAGCAGTTCTTC. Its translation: CASSGSGSNEQFF.